This T cell receptor (beta chain) derives from a study of T cells in tuberculosis. Sorting used thawed, overnight-rested PBMC stained with anti-CD3, a viability dye and GMM-loaded CD1B tetramer. The lipid loaded on the CD1B tetramers was C32 glucose monomycolate from Rhodococcus equi. Here immunoSEQ multiplex PCR was the method, and the copy in TCRdb shows in-frame clones only, minus some. The sample has approximately 59,000 clones, roughly 79% seen once. The CDR3 totals 17 residues. Trimming at V came to 3 bases and at J to 5 bases, leaving 12 bases not matched to a gene. Germline V gene data show CDR1 as SGHTA and CDR2 as FQGNSA.

The chain uses TRBV7-2 and TRBJ2-3, with 9 bases matching TRBD2. The receptor was derived from an adult woman with latent tuberculosis. Sequences were obtained from CD1b-GMM tetramer-negative cells sorted from PBMCs. This CDR3 is CASSLDARGGARDTQYF. In DNA form, the CDR3 reads TGTGCCAGCAGCTTGGACGCTCGCGGGGGGGCCAGAGATACGCAGTATTTT.